The present T cell receptor (beta chain) was sequenced within a study of cytotoxic CD8 clonotypes in ibrutinib-treated CLL. Libraries were prepared by immunoSEQ multiplex PCR; TCRdb keeps only in-frame clonotypes and omits some of them. Of a few hundred thousand clones in the sample, approximately 80% were seen once. This clone was found a few times. Sample: PBMCs, taken before ibrutinib treatment. The TCR comes from a human donor with chronic lymphocytic leukemia.

The CDR3 protein is CASSLSIGLVDEQYF. The CDR3 coding sequence is TGTGCCAGCAGCTTGTCTATTGGACTAGTCGACGAGCAGTACTTC. This chain links TRBV5-4 with TRBJ2-7, with 7 bases lining up with TRBD2. Trimming removed 1 base from V and 5 bases from J; junction bases left unmatched: 9. The CDR3 is 15 amino acids. Looked up from germline, CDR1 is SGHNT and CDR2 is YYREEE (reference sequence).